This passage covers 24 T cell receptor beta chains from one sample sequenced in a study of T cells after yellow fever vaccination. TCRdb recomputed calls from the 5' RACE reads with MiXCR, one row per CDR3 protein. Here the sample spans approximately 300,000 distinct CDR3 sequences, roughly 10% being singletons. The specimen comprised CD4+ T cells sorted from PBMCs, sampled 45 days after the yellow fever booster vaccination. The origin of the receptors is a man aged 18 to 29 who received the YFV17D yellow fever vaccine.

The CDR3 region has the DNA TGCAGTGCTCGTGCCCCGGTGCGGAGCTCCTACGAGCAGTACTTC. Encoded protein: CSARAPVRSSYEQYF. This chain connects TRBV20-1 to TRBJ2-7; D gene ambiguous. The CDR3 consists of 15 residues. Trimming shortened V by 5 bases and J by 0 bases, and 17 bases separated the two germline ends. Germline CDR1 DFQATT, CDR2 SNEGSKA (reference sequence).

The chain couples TRBV12-5 to TRBJ2-3; D possibly corresponds to TRBD2 (5 bases). V lost 7 bases and J lost 5, with 16 bases in between. Germline V gene data show CDR1 as LGHNT and CDR2 as FRNRAP. This CDR3 contains 14 residues. This CDR3 is CASERSRGGDTQYF. The CDR3 nucleotides are TGTGCTAGTGAAAGAAGCCGGGGTGGAGATACGCAGTATTTT.

This clonotype came up a few times. The chain employs TRBV7-8 and TRBJ2-1, with 14 positions matching TRBD2. The V segment lost 0 bases and the J segment 0 bases; nucleotides outside the gene matches: 7. The CDR3 sequence is 20 residues long. Looked up from germline, CDR1 is SGHVS and CDR2 is FQNEAQ. The CDR3 DNA reads TGTGCCAGCAGCTTAGCCCGGACTAGCGGGGGGTCCTACTCCTACAATGAGCAGTTCTTC. As protein: CASSLARTSGGSYSYNEQFF. Full variable domain (outside the CDR3, taken from reference TRBV7-8 and TRBJ2-1): GAGVSQSPRYKVAKRGQDVALRCDPISGHVSLFWYQQALGQGPEFLTYFQNEAQLDKSGLPSDRFFAERPEGSVSTLKIQRTQQEDSAVYLCASSLARTSGGSYSYNEQFFGPGTRLTVL.

This clonotype was seen a handful of times. The CDR3 coding sequence is TGTGCCAGCAGTCAAGGAAGGGGAGCCGAGCAGTACGTC. It encodes CASSQGRGAEQYV. This chain uses TRBV6-5 with TRBJ2-7; D tentatively fits TRBD1 or TRBD2 (5 bases each). Trimming left V 5 bases short and J 6 bases short, with 14 bases between. The germline V gene has CDR1 MNHEY and CDR2 SVGAGI. The CDR3 sequence is 13 residues long.

In its sample, this clonotype was seen many times. This chain joins TRBV20-1 and TRBJ2-1; TRBD2 is a possible D gene (5 bases). Germline V lookup: CDR1 DFQATT, CDR2 SNEGSKA (reference sequence). The ends were cut back, 4 bases at V and 7 bases at J, with 14 bases in the middle. The CDR3 contains 13 residues. The CDR3 nucleotides are TGCAGTGCTAAATCCCCCCGCGGGAATGAGCAGTTCTTC. It is translated as CSAKSPRGNEQFF.

This clonotype was seen only a few times. The V and J genes are TRBV11-3 and TRBJ2-3; no firm D call. Germline V CDR1 and CDR2: SGHNT, YENEEA. CDR3 size: 13 residues. Trimming cost V 3 bases and J 1 base, with 5 bases left between them. As DNA, the CDR3 is TGTGCCAGCAGCTTTTACGGCACAGATACGCAGTATTTT. Protein product: CASSFYGTDTQYF.

V usage is TRBV27 and J usage is TRBJ1-2; TRBD1 matches 8 bases. CDR1 and CDR2 from the germline V gene are MNHEY and SMNVEV (reference sequence). This CDR3 region has 18 residues. Germline trimming cut 2 bases from V and 0 bases from J; bases unmatched to any gene: 11. CDR3 bases: TGTGCCAGCAGTTTAGCCCCCGGGACAGGACCTACTAACTATGGCTACACCTTC. It yields the protein CASSLAPGTGPTNYGYTF.

The rearrangement uses TRBV10-1 and TRBJ2-7; D is uncertain. Germline CDR1 is WNHNN and CDR2 is SYGVQD (reference sequence). V lost 3 bases to trimming and J lost 5 bases, with 8 bases between them. The CDR3 covers 12 residues. This CDR3 is CASSEGVNEQYF. CDR3 nucleotide sequence: TGCGCCAGCAGTGAAGGTGTCAACGAGCAGTACTTC.

CDR3 in amino acids: CASSLETGHYGYTF. The CDR3, as DNA: TGTGCCAGCAGCTTGGAAACAGGGCACTATGGCTACACCTTC. The V gene is TRBV5-4, the J gene TRBJ1-2; D is perhaps TRBD1 (6 bases). The CDR3 consists of 14 residues. V was cut by 0 bases and J by 3 bases, with 9 bases left in between. CDR1 and CDR2 from the germline V gene are SGHNT and YYREEE (reference sequence).

The table lists this clonotype with many counts. V and J are TRBV23-1 and TRBJ2-3; possible D gene TRBD2, 5 bases. TRBV23-1 is marked as an open reading frame, function uncertain. The CDR3 covers 16 residues. Trimming shortened V by 0 bases and J by 1 base, and 11 bases separated the two germline ends. CDR3 bases: TGCGCCAGCAGTCAATCGGAGGAAGTGGGCACAGATACGCAGTATTTT. This codes for CASSQSEEVGTDTQYF.

This clonotype was counted a few times. The chain has TRBV29-1 and TRBJ1-5, with 7 bases matching TRBD1. Per the germline V gene, CDR1 is SQVTM and CDR2 is ANQGSEA. V trimming: 7 bases; J trimming: 5 bases; junction bases outside the gene matches: 8. The CDR3 has 13 residues. In DNA form, the CDR3 reads TGCAGCGCCACGACAGGGCAGGATCAGCCCCAGCATTTT. Residues: CSATTGQDQPQHF.

The chain uses TRBV3-1 and TRBJ1-4; D ambiguous. V was pared by 2 bases and J by 5 bases, with 9 bases between. The CDR3 length is 14 residues. Germline CDR1 reads LGHDT; CDR2 reads YNNKEL (reference sequence). The CDR3 protein is CASSQSGSNEKLFF. The CDR3 DNA follows: TGTGCCAGCAGCCAATCAGGCTCCAATGAAAAACTGTTTTTT.

The chain has TRBV7-2 and TRBJ1-4; TRBD1 is a possible D gene (5 bases). Trimming took 1 base from V and 7 from J, leaving 13 bases between them. In germline, CDR1 is SGHTA, CDR2 FQGNSA. The CDR3 covers 15 residues. DNA for the CDR3: TGTGCCAGCAGCTTAGTGGTAGGGGAGATTGAAAAACTGTTTTTT. This translates into CASSLVVGEIEKLFF.

The gene calls are TRBV12-3 or TRBV12-4 and TRBJ2-1, with a possible D match to TRBD1 (5 bases). This CDR3 contains 14 residues. V was pared by 1 base and J by 7 bases, with 11 bases between. The CDR3 reads CASSLGQGVNEQFF. The CDR3, as DNA: TGTGCCAGCAGTTTAGGGCAGGGTGTGAATGAGCAGTTCTTC.

This clonotype was detected ten times or more. The V call is TRBV15, the J call TRBJ1-1; perhaps TRBD1 as D (6 bases). Germline-derived CDR1 and CDR2 are LNHNV and YYDKDF (reference sequence). The CDR3 is 14 residues long. Trimming pared 5 bases from V and 5 bases from J, leaving 15 bases between. The CDR3 reads CATSPGGVRTEAFF. CDR3 DNA: TGTGCCACCAGCCCTGGGGGCGTGAGGACTGAAGCTTTCTTT.

This chain uses TRBV7-9 with TRBJ2-1; 10 nucleotides agree with TRBD2. The germline CDR1 and CDR2 sequences are SEHNR and FQNEAQ (reference sequence). The J segment lost 10 bases and the V segment lost 6 bases, leaving 3 bases of the junction unmatched. This CDR3 is 12 amino acids long. For the CDR3, the DNA is TGTGCCAGCAGTCAACTAGCGGGGGAGCAGTTCTTC. This gives the protein CASSQLAGEQFF.

This clonotype was found many times. The chain couples TRBV20-1 to TRBJ1-1, with D unclear. From germline, CDR1 is DFQATT and CDR2 SNEGSKA (reference sequence). Trimming took 4 bases from V and 0 from J, leaving 9 bases between them. The CDR3 is made up of 13 amino acids. CDR3 loop: CSATYSLNTEAFF. DNA for the CDR3: TGCAGTGCTACGTACTCTTTGAACACTGAAGCTTTCTTT.

The rearrangement links TRBV2 to TRBJ1-1; 10 bases are a match to TRBD1. Germline V gives CDR1 SNHLY, CDR2 FYNNEI. V was pared by 6 bases and J by 1 base, with 2 bases of the junction left unmatched. The CDR3 length is 14 residues. CDR3 residues: CASRGDRGNTEAFF. CDR3 DNA sequence: TGTGCCAGCAGGGGGGACAGGGGGAACACTGAAGCTTTCTTT. Combining the CDR3 with reference TRBV2 and TRBJ1-1 gives the whole variable domain EPEVTQTPSHQVTQMGQEVILRCVPISNHLYFYWYRQILGQKVEFLVSFYNNEISEKSEIFDDQFSVERPDGSNFTLKIRSTKLEDSAMYFCASRGDRGNTEAFFGQGTRLTVV.

The chain employs TRBV29-1 and TRBJ2-7; D gene ambiguous. V lost 4 bases and J lost 2, with 9 bases in between. The germline V gene has CDR1 SQVTM and CDR2 ANQGSEA. There are 12 residues in the CDR3. CDR3 in DNA: TGCAGCGTTGCCGACACGGCCTACGAGCAGTACTTC. It specifies CSVADTAYEQYF.

This chain joins TRBV7-9 and TRBJ2-5; no clear D gene. The CDR3 loop spans 16 amino acids. The V end lost 9 bases, the J end lost 4 bases, and 24 bases lay between the germline ends. The germline V gene has CDR1 SEHNR and CDR2 FQNEAQ (reference sequence). The CDR3 DNA reads as TGTGCCAGTTCCCCGGTCAGGAGTTTAGACCGAGAGACCCAGTACTTC. Protein: CASSPVRSLDRETQYF.

In this sample, this clonotype turned up a few times. The rearrangement uses TRBV15 and TRBJ2-3, with 9 positions matching TRBD2. Germline values: CDR1 LNHNV, CDR2 YYDKDF (reference sequence). The V segment lost 1 base and the J segment 4 bases; nucleotides outside the gene matches: 6. CDR3 size: 16 residues. This CDR3 is CATSRAIAGASDTQYF. The CDR3 region has the DNA TGTGCCACCAGCAGAGCGATAGCGGGGGCCTCAGATACGCAGTATTTT.

The chain joins TRBV11-2 to TRBJ1-1; possibly TRBD1 for D (5 bases). The CDR3 has 13 amino acids. In germline, CDR1 is SGHAT, CDR2 FQNNGV. The germline V and J ends were trimmed by 3 bases and 10 bases, with 15 bases remaining between them. This CDR3 reads CASSFAPSQGAFF. The CDR3 nucleotides read TGTGCCAGCAGCTTTGCGCCCTCCCAGGGAGCTTTCTTT. Using reference TRBV11-2 and TRBJ1-1 for the parts outside the CDR3, the full variable domain is EAGVAQSPRYKIIEKRQSVAFWCNPISGHATLYWYQQILGQGPKLLIQFQNNGVVDDSQLPKDRFSAERLKGVDSTLKIQPAKLEDSAVYLCASSFAPSQGAFFGQGTRLTVV.

This clonotype was seen a handful of times. The chain combines TRBV6-5 with TRBJ2-3; TRBD2 agrees at 7 bases. CDR1 and CDR2 from the germline V gene are MNHEY and SVGAGI. The length of the CDR3 is 15 residues. V dropped 4 bases and J dropped 5; count of bases not matched to a gene: 9. CDR3 residues: CASSWKSGTGDTQYF. The CDR3 DNA follows: TGTGCCAGCAGTTGGAAAAGCGGGACCGGAGATACGCAGTATTTT.

There are a few counts of this clonotype. This chain links TRBV9 with TRBJ2-5; D not resolved. The CDR3 has 15 amino acids. V was trimmed by 0 bases and J by 2 bases, leaving 11 bases between them. Germline CDR1 SGDLS, CDR2 YYNGEE. The CDR3 DNA is TGTGCCAGCAGCGTAGGGTTAACGATACAAGAGACCCAGTACTTC. Its protein product is CASSVGLTIQETQYF.